Listed below are T cell receptor beta chains from one sample, sequenced in a study of a mutant IDH1 vaccine in newly diagnosed glioma. Measured with immunoSEQ multiplex PCR; TCRdb has only the in-frame clones, and not every one. Of under 35,000 clones listed, over 70% were seen once; the top ten hold about 20%. Sample: PBMCs, taken from a glioma patient treated with radiotherapy, temozolomide or both. These receptors all stem from a man aged 30 to 45 with glioma. The CDR3 runs from the conserved cysteine through the conserved F or W. The D gene is left open where the match is weak. Expanded clones get a size class; other rows say once, few or many, or leave the size out.

J gene	clone size	D gene	V gene	CDR3 protein	CDR3 DNA
TRBJ2-3	.	.	TRBV5-4	CASRKLGDSTDTQYF	TGTGCCAGCAGAAAGCTAGGGGATAGCACAGATACGCAGTATTTT
TRBJ2-3	.	TRBD2	TRBV7-3	CASSSSAGNTQYF	TGTGCCAGCAGCTCCTCAGCGGGGAATACGCAGTATTTT
TRBJ2-7	.	.	TRBV29-1	CSVERRQEQYF	TGCAGCGTTGAAAGGCGGCAGGAGCAGTACTTC
TRBJ1-1	.	.	TRBV6-5	CASSDGWGVGAFF	TGTGCCAGCAGTGATGGGTGGGGGGTCGGAGCTTTCTTT
TRBJ1-3	.	.	TRBV2	CASSEARGNTIYF	TGTGCCAGCAGTGAAGCGCGGGGAAACACCATATATTTT
TRBJ2-7	.	.	TRBV6-1	CASSEGDPATTYEQYF	TGTGCCAGCAGTGAAGGGGACCCAGCCACTACCTACGAGCAGTACTTC
TRBJ2-7	few	TRBD2	TRBV7-2	CASSLGGLEGREQYF	TGTGCCAGCAGCTTAGGTGGACTAGAAGGGCGCGAGCAGTACTTC
TRBJ2-3	.	.	TRBV30	CAWSVSGADTQYF	TGTGCCTGGAGTGTATCGGGGGCAGATACGCAGTATTTT
TRBJ2-1	.	.	TRBV7-3	CASSLFGATSYNEQFF	TGTGCCAGCAGCTTATTTGGAGCTACGTCCTACAATGAGCAGTTCTTC
TRBJ2-1	.	TRBD1	TRBV7-7	CASSTTGVSYNEQFF	TGTGCCAGCAGCACAACAGGGGTCTCCTACAATGAGCAGTTCTTC
TRBJ2-7	.	.	TRBV5-4	CASSRLTGEQYF	TGTGCCAGCAGCCGCTTAACGGGAGAGCAGTACTTC
TRBJ2-1	.	.	TRBV12-5	CASGSGGYYNEQFF	TGTGCTAGTGGTTCGGGTGGATACTACAATGAGCAGTTCTTC
TRBJ1-2	.	TRBD1	TRBV4-3	CASSQDTFRGRQGSGYTF	TGCGCCAGCAGCCAAGATACATTCAGGGGGCGTCAAGGATCTGGCTACACCTTC
TRBJ1-2	.	TRBD1	TRBV6-1	CASSDRDRKNYGYTF	TGTGCCAGCAGTGACCGGGACAGGAAGAACTATGGCTACACCTTC
TRBJ1-3	.	.	TRBV2	CASRGSVTGNTIYF	TGTGCCAGCAGGGGCTCGGTGACTGGAAACACCATATATTTT
TRBJ1-1	once	TRBD1	TRBV11-2	CASSQDPRDRGREGTEAFF	TGTGCCAGCAGCCAAGACCCCCGGGACAGGGGGCGGGAAGGCACTGAAGCTTTCTTT
TRBJ2-2	.	TRBD1	TRBV7-9	CASSVAAGGAIDTGELFF	TGTGCCAGCAGCGTAGCCGCAGGGGGCGCGATCGACACCGGGGAGCTGTTTTTT
TRBJ1-6	once	.	TRBV7-2	CASSTGTQLGSPLHF	TGTGCCAGCAGCACCGGGACCCAGCTTGGTTCACCCCTCCACTTT
TRBJ2-7	.	TRBD1	TRBV13	CASSLGYDRGQTYEQYF	TGTGCCAGCAGCTTAGGCTACGACAGGGGCCAAACCTACGAGCAGTACTTC
TRBJ2-1	.	.	TRBV28	CASSFGGTERVNEQFF	TGTGCCAGCAGTTTTGGAGGGACAGAGCGGGTCAATGAGCAGTTCTTC
TRBJ1-1	few	.	TRBV10-3	CAISPLGQNTEAFF	TGTGCCATCAGCCCCCTGGGACAGAACACTGAAGCTTTCTTT
TRBJ2-7	.	TRBD2	TRBV7-9	CASSLASGRLYEQYF	TGTGCCAGCAGCTTAGCTAGCGGGAGATTGTACGAGCAGTACTTC
TRBJ2-1	.	.	TRBV2	CASRWLQYNEQFF	TGTGCCAGCAGGTGGCTCCAGTACAATGAGCAGTTCTTC
TRBJ1-3	once	TRBD1	TRBV5-1	CASSTTQGARGNTIYF	TGCGCCAGCAGCACAACCCAGGGGGCTCGGGGAAACACCATATATTTT
TRBJ1-1	.	TRBD1	TRBV4-3	CASSQGQGVGDTEAFF	TGCGCCAGCAGCCAAGGACAGGGGGTGGGGGACACTGAAGCTTTCTTT
TRBJ2-5	.	TRBD2	TRBV29-1	CSVLGLAGVKETQYF	TGCAGCGTCCTAGGACTAGCGGGAGTGAAGGAGACCCAGTACTTC
TRBJ1-4	.	TRBD1	TRBV2	CASKVGQGDEKLFF	TGTGCCAGCAAGGTGGGACAGGGAGATGAAAAACTGTTTTTT
TRBJ1-4	.	.	TRBV5-1	CASSLRSATNEKLFF	TGCGCCAGCAGCTTGAGGAGTGCAACTAATGAAAAACTGTTTTTT
TRBJ2-7	.	.	TRBV7-9	CASSLASGELTEQYF	TGTGCCAGCAGCTTAGCATCGGGAGAATTGACCGAGCAGTACTTC
TRBJ1-5	.	.	TRBV6-1	CASSESRSQYSNQPQHF	TGTGCCAGCAGTGAATCACGTTCCCAGTATAGCAATCAGCCCCAGCATTTT
TRBJ1-1	.	TRBD1	TRBV5-1	CASSIQGAGTEAFF	TGCGCCAGCAGCATACAGGGGGCAGGGACTGAAGCTTTCTTT